A selection of T cell receptor beta chains follows, all from one sample in a study of blood T cell repertoires in COVID-19. The repertoire was sequenced with immunoSEQ multiplex PCR; TCRdb's copy has only in-frame clones and lacks some. The sample consists of approximately 100,000 clones, about 91% of them appearing once. Material: peripheral blood. These receptors originate from a human donor in a cohort sampled during active COVID-19. Each CDR3 is given with its conserved first and last residue. D genes are given only for firm matches. Size is omitted from some rows. Given values are once, few, many or a class for expanded clones.

TRBV28	TRBJ2-5	.	.	CASSPWGDKETQYF	TGTGCCAGCAGTCCGTGGGGGGATAAAGAGACCCAGTACTTC
TRBV29-1	TRBJ2-7	.	TRBD2	CSVVAGGAHYEQYF	TGCAGCGTTGTAGCGGGAGGGGCCCACTACGAGCAGTACTTC
TRBV18	TRBJ2-2	.	TRBD1	CASSPPNRGGTGELFF	TGTGCCAGCTCACCACCGAACAGGGGTGGCACCGGGGAGCTGTTTTTT
TRBV29-1	TRBJ2-7	.	.	CSVEVSRGYEQYF	TGCAGCGTTGAGGTTTCCAGGGGCTACGAGCAGTACTTC
TRBV16	TRBJ1-1	.	.	CASSQSLPTANTEAFF	TGTGCCAGCAGCCAATCGCTCCCGACAGCGAACACTGAAGCTTTCTTT
TRBV5-8	TRBJ2-3	once	.	CASSLGTDSDTQYF	TGTGCCAGCAGCTTAGGGACTGACTCAGATACGCAGTATTTT
TRBV28	TRBJ1-1	once	TRBD1	CASRRGDRGRTEAFF	TGTGCCAGCAGGCGAGGGGACAGGGGGCGCACTGAAGCTTTCTTT
TRBV18	TRBJ1-1	.	.	CASSPREGENTEAFF	TGTGCCAGCTCACCACGAGAGGGTGAGAACACTGAAGCTTTCTTT
TRBV3-1/TRBV3-2	TRBJ1-2	.	TRBD1	CASSQQTGHYGYTF	TGTGCCAGCAGCCAGCAGACAGGGCACTATGGCTACACCTTC
TRBV19	TRBJ1-5	.	.	CASSMGGNQPQHF	TGTGCCAGTAGTATGGGAGGAAATCAGCCCCAGCATTTT
TRBV28	TRBJ1-1	.	.	CASSSVTEAFF	TGTGCCAGCAGTTCGGTCACTGAAGCTTTCTTT
TRBV7-9	TRBJ1-5	.	.	CASSLRSNQPQHF	TGTGCCAGCAGCTTACGGAGCAATCAGCCCCAGCATTTT
TRBV4-3	TRBJ2-5	.	TRBD2	CASSQDGVRSGGQETQYF	TGCGCCAGCAGCCAAGATGGGGTTAGGAGCGGGGGCCAAGAGACCCAGTACTTC
TRBV7-9	TRBJ1-4	few	TRBD1	CASSPTLAQGDEKLFF	TGTGCCAGCAGCCCCACCCTGGCACAGGGGGATGAAAAACTGTTTTTT
TRBV6-5	TRBJ2-7	.	.	CASSYAREQYF	TGTGCCAGCAGTTACGCGCGTGAGCAGTACTTC